This T cell receptor beta chain was documented in a study of T-cell reconstitution after alpha-beta-depleted transplantation in children. With respect to this clonotype: Its antigen remains unidentified.

Researchers prepared the TCRbeta library using unique molecular identifiers, the study reports. TCRdb analysed the PCR reads with MiXCR anew, one entry per CDR3 protein. The sample carries 700,000 to 850,000 distinct CDR3 sequences, roughly 15% recorded once. Between the trimmed V and J ends, which lost 1 base and 6 bases, there was a span of 12 bases. There are 14 residues in the CDR3. Germline CDR1 MNHEY, CDR2 SMNVEV (reference sequence). General study findings and limits: Newly produced T cells mostly provided counts and TCRbeta diversity after one year, as hyperexpanded clones declined.

V is TRBV27 and J is TRBJ1-1; the D is unclear. This TCR came from a male patient between 10 and 17 years old who had a stem cell transplant for acute lymphoblastic leukemia, so the T cells may come from the graft donor. Sequencing used PBMCs, mostly from graft donor cells, obtained 360 days after TCRalphabeta/CD19-depleted stem cell transplant. The CDR3 sequence: CASSLFSRGAEAFF. DNA for the CDR3: TGTGCCAGCAGTTTATTTAGTCGGGGAGCTGAAGCTTTCTTT.